This TCR beta chain derives from a study of cytomegalovirus exposure and HLA in healthy donors. Turning to this clone: Its antigen is not known.

Germline CDR1 reads SEHNR; CDR2 reads FQNEAQ (reference sequence). There are 14 residues in the CDR3. The V end was cut by 9 bases, the J end by 6 bases, with 17 bases between. The table came from immunoSEQ multiplex PCR; TCRdb's copy has only in-frame clones and leaves some out. The sample holds some 180,000 clones; approximately 86% are singletons and the top ten take approximately 7%. Whole-study findings and limits: The CMV antigen specificity of a few CMV-associated chains was confirmed through in vitro analysis. A list of approximately 150 TCR beta chains associated with cytomegalovirus was given.

The chain carries TRBV7-9 and TRBJ1-4; D is possibly TRBD1 (6 bases). The sequencing sample was made of PBMCs. The TCR originated in a man aged 30-40 years in good health and CMV-seropositive. CDR3 loop: CASSRGDTYEKLFF. In DNA, the CDR3 is TGTGCCAGTTCCCGGGGGGACACATATGAAAAACTGTTTTTT.